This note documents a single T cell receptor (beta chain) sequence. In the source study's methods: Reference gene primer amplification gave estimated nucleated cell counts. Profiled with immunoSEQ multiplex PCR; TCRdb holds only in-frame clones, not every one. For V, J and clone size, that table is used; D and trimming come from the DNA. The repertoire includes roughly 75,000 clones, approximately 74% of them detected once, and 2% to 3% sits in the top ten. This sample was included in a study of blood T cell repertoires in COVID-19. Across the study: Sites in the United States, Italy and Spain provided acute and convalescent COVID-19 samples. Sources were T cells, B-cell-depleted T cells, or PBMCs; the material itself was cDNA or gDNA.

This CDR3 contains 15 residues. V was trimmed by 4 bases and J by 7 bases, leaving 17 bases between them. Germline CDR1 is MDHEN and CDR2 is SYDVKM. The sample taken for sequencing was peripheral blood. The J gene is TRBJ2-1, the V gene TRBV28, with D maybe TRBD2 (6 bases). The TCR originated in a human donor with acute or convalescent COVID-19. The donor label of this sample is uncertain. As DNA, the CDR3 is TGTGCCAGCAGTTCCCCCCGGGGGAGTGGTAATGAGCAGTTCTTC. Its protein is CASSSPRGSGNEQFF.